The next 12 T cell receptor beta chains were all read from a single sample in a study. MiXCR, applied by TCRdb to the 5' RACE reads, yields one record per CDR3 protein. The sample consists of about 41,000 distinct CDR3 sequences, less than 35% of them appearing once. Sequencing was done on a sample of memory CD4+ T cells sorted from a lymph node. Noted subset: memory CD4+ T cells, CD4+CD45RO+CD25-. Receptors were obtained from a female donor with breast cancer.

There are a few counts of this clonotype. This rearrangement joins TRBV10-3 to TRBJ2-7; 7 nucleotides line up with TRBD2. Germline CDR1 ENHRY, CDR2 SYGVKD. The CDR3 totals 12 residues. Trimming took 10 bases from V and 5 from J; bases not matched to a gene: 8. This CDR3 is CATRLAGNEQYF. DNA of the CDR3: TGTGCCACCCGACTAGCCGGAAACGAGCAGTACTTC.

This clonotype was counted a few times. The V and J genes are TRBV7-8 and TRBJ2-3, with 8 bases aligning to TRBD2. This CDR3 comprises 14 residues. From germline, CDR1 is SGHVS and CDR2 FQNEAQ. V gave up 7 bases and J gave up 1 base; unmatched junction bases: 4. CDR3 bases: TGTGCCAGCACCCGGACTAGCCGCACAGATACGCAGTATTTT. Protein sequence: CASTRTSRTDTQYF.

The chain recombines TRBV2 with TRBJ1-2, with D uncertain. This CDR3 is 12 amino acids long. V lost 5 bases to trimming and J lost 2 bases, with 6 bases between them. Germline CDR1 and CDR2: SNHLY and FYNNEI. The CDR3 bases are TGTGCCAGCAGTAGGGTAAACTATGGCTACACCTTC. Translating gives CASSRVNYGYTF.

This clonotype was counted between two and nine times. The gene calls are TRBV6-2 or TRBV6-3 and TRBJ2-7, with no clear D. CDR1 MNHEY and CDR2 SVGEGT come from the germline V gene. This CDR3 spans 12 amino acids. V lost 4 bases and J 3 bases, leaving 7 bases between the germline ends. CDR3 loop: CASSSLIYEQYF. The DNA of the CDR3 is TGTGCCAGCAGTTCTCTAATCTACGAGCAGTACTTC.

The J gene is TRBJ2-7, the V gene TRBV18; 7 bases match TRBD2. CDR1 is KGHSH and CDR2 is LQKENI in the germline V gene. Trimming at V came to 3 bases and at J to 6 bases, leaving 11 bases not matched to a gene. The CDR3 spans 15 residues. Written as DNA, the CDR3 is TGTGCCAGCTCACCCCCGACCGGACTAGGCCGCGAGCAGTACTTC. It yields the protein CASSPPTGLGREQYF. Drawing the rest from reference TRBV18 and TRBJ2-7, the complete variable domain is NAGVMQNPRHLVRRRGQEARLRCSPMKGHSHVYWYRQLPEEGLKFMVYLQKENIIDESGMPKERFSAEFPKEGPSILRIQQVVRGDSAAYFCASSPPTGLGREQYFGPGTRLTVT.

In regard to this clonotype: Since no conserved phenylalanine or tryptophan closes the CDR3, a read error is the likely cause. CDR3 in amino acids: CASSLVVGRGTEGARNYGYTL. The CDR3 region has the DNA TGTGCCAGCAGCTTAGTAGTGGGTAGGGGGACAGAAGGGGCCCGGAACTATGGCTACACCCTC. This chain connects TRBV7-9 to TRBJ1-2; 7 bases agree with TRBD1. V was clipped by 1 base and J by 2 bases; unmatched bases: 22. The CDR3 sequence is 21 residues long. The germline V gene has CDR1 SEHNR and CDR2 FQNEAQ (reference sequence).

The chain recombines TRBV6-5 with TRBJ1-5; TRBD1 agrees at 9 bases. The V segment lost 7 bases and the J segment 2 bases; nucleotides outside the gene matches: 9. CDR3 length: 16 amino acids. CDR1 and CDR2 (germline): MNHEY, SVGAGI. The CDR3 coding sequence is TGTGCCAGCAACACCGGGACAGGGTTAGGCAATCAGCCCCAGCATTTT. Translation gives CASNTGTGLGNQPQHF.

The rearrangement links TRBV28 to TRBJ1-1; 8 positions match TRBD1. Trimming removed 10 bases from V and 1 base from J; junction bases left unmatched: 11. CDR1 and CDR2 from the germline V gene are MDHEN and SYDVKM. The CDR3 has 15 residues. Written as DNA, the CDR3 is TGTGCCACCCTAGGACAGGGTAGGGGGAACACTGAAGCTTTCTTT. It encodes CATLGQGRGNTEAFF.

A few counts support this clonotype. V is TRBV29-1 and J is TRBJ1-5; D is ambiguous. Germline CDR1 SQVTM, CDR2 ANQGSEA. The CDR3 loop spans 12 amino acids. Trimming shortened V by 4 bases and J by 3 bases, and 7 bases separated the two germline ends. CDR3 bases: TGCAGCGTTGGACACAACAATCAGCCCCAGCATTTT. Amino acid sequence: CSVGHNNQPQHF.

This clonotype was observed a few times. This chain connects TRBV7-3 to TRBJ2-1; D assignment may be TRBD1 or TRBD2 (5 bases each). CDR1 and CDR2 from the germline V gene are SGHTA and FQGTGA. Trimming removed 2 bases from V and 12 bases from J, with 17 bases in between. CDR3 length: 14 residues. CDR3 region: CASSLGGARNGQFF. The CDR3 coding sequence is TGTGCCAGCAGCTTAGGGGGAGCTAGAAACGGGCAGTTCTTC.

This clonotype has only one observation. At one boundary the junction diverges from the germline segment, which might be a read error. V and J are TRBV12-3 or TRBV12-4 and TRBJ2-1; D possibly corresponds to TRBD2 (5 bases). CDR3 length: 11 residues. CDR3 sequence reads: CAGSLNRGQFF. The CDR3 region has the DNA TGTGCCGGCAGTTTAAACCGGGGGCAGTTCTTC.

In its sample, this clonotype was seen a few times. The chain links TRBV4-3 to TRBJ2-7, with a tentative D call TRBD2 (5 bases). Between the trimmed V and J ends, which lost 0 bases and 7 bases, there was a span of 7 bases. This CDR3 contains 12 residues. Germline CDR1 is LGHNA and CDR2 is YSLEER. CDR3 amino acids: CASSQDQREQYF. The CDR3, as DNA: TGCGCCAGCAGCCAAGATCAGCGGGAGCAGTACTTC.